These 23 T cell receptor beta chains came from one sample sequenced in a study of cytotoxic CD8 clonotypes in ibrutinib-treated CLL. Repertoires were generated with immunoSEQ multiplex PCR, while TCRdb's copy carries only in-frame clones and drops some. The data hold 160,000 or so clones, with more than 80% observed a single time. The sample here was PBMCs, taken after 24 months of ibrutinib treatment. Receptors originate from a human donor with chronic lymphocytic leukemia.

This chain joins TRBV4-1 and TRBJ1-2, with D perhaps matching TRBD1 (5 bases). Per germline, CDR1 MGHRA and CDR2 YSYEKL. There are 16 residues in the CDR3. Trimming shortened V by 4 bases and J by 4 bases, and 19 bases separated the two germline ends. The CDR3 nucleotides are TGCGCCAGCAGCCCCCAGGCGGGGGTCGAGGGCTATGGCTACACCTTC. Its translation is CASSPQAGVEGYGYTF.

The chain employs TRBV28 and TRBJ1-2; a weak D match, TRBD1 (6 bases). CDR3 size: 15 residues. The V end lost 10 bases, the J end lost 6 bases, and 24 bases lay between the germline ends. Germline V gene data show CDR1 as MDHEN and CDR2 as SYDVKM. The CDR3 protein is CAITLPDRKTDGYTF. The CDR3 region has the DNA TGTGCCATCACCCTTCCTGACAGGAAAACGGATGGCTACACCTTC.

This rearrangement joins TRBV15 to TRBJ1-5, with 9 bases that match TRBD1. Per the germline V gene, CDR1 is LNHNV and CDR2 is YYDKDF (reference sequence). The CDR3 consists of 15 residues. Trimming at V came to 0 bases and at J to 6 bases, leaving 3 bases not matched to a gene. The CDR3, as DNA: TGTGCCACCAGCAGAGAGGGACAGGGTATTCAGCCCCAGCATTTT. Protein sequence: CATSREGQGIQPQHF.

The CDR3 nucleotides are TGTGCCAGCAGCTTCGTGGGGGTTTCACAAGAGACCCAGTACTTC. Its protein is CASSFVGVSQETQYF. V is TRBV7-2 and J is TRBJ2-5, with D possibly being TRBD1 or TRBD2 (5 bases each). The CDR3 sequence is 15 residues long. Germline CDR1 SGHTA, CDR2 FQGNSA. V lost 3 bases and J 2 bases, leaving 13 bases between the germline ends.

J is TRBJ2-7 and V is TRBV29-1; the match to TRBD1 covers 7 bases. Unmatched junction bases numbered 15, after V lost 7 bases and J lost 6 bases. In germline, CDR1 is SQVTM, CDR2 ANQGSEA. CDR3 length equals 14 residues. CDR3 DNA: TGCAGCGCCAGACCCGGGACAGCAAACCCCGAGCAGTACTTC. Its translation: CSARPGTANPEQYF.

This chain connects TRBV28 to TRBJ2-7; 7 bases match TRBD2. The CDR3 is 15 amino acids. After removal of 3 bases from V and 1 base from J, the junction contained 6 bases not matched to a gene. Germline V gene sequence: CDR1 MDHEN, CDR2 SYDVKM. CDR3 loop: CASSFWEGLSYEQYF. In nucleotides, the CDR3 is TGTGCCAGCAGTTTTTGGGAGGGCCTGTCCTACGAGCAGTACTTC. Variable domain in full (rest from reference TRBV28 and TRBJ2-7): DVKVTQSSRYLVKRTGEKVFLECVQDMDHENMFWYRQDPGLGLRLIYFSYDVKMKEKGDIPEGYSVSREKKERFSLILESASTNQTSMYLCASSFWEGLSYEQYFGPGTRLTVT.

The chain links TRBV7-9 to TRBJ1-2; tentative D call: TRBD1 (6 bases). Germline V gives CDR1 SEHNR, CDR2 FQNEAQ (reference sequence). Trimming took off 6 bases at V and 2 bases at J, with 16 bases between the two ends. This CDR3 spans 15 amino acids. The CDR3 reads CASRGGGEENYGYTF. DNA for the CDR3: TGTGCCAGCAGAGGGGGTGGGGAAGAAAACTATGGCTACACCTTC. Supplemented by reference TRBV7-9 and TRBJ1-2, the full variable domain reads DTGVSQNPRHKITKRGQNVTFRCDPISEHNRLYWYRQTLGQGPEFLTYFQNEAQLEKSRLLSDRFSAERPKGSFSTLEIQRTEQGDSAMYLCASRGGGEENYGYTFGSGTRLTVV.

The chain joins TRBV2 to TRBJ2-3; 9 bases align to TRBD1. The V segment lost 7 bases and the J segment 1 base; nucleotides outside the gene matches: 3. Germline lookup yields CDR1 SNHLY and CDR2 FYNNEI. The CDR3 spans 14 residues. The CDR3 sequence is CASTRDRGTDTQYF. The CDR3 nucleotides are TGTGCCAGCACCCGGGACAGGGGCACAGATACGCAGTATTTT.

V gene TRBV7-8 combines with J gene TRBJ1-6; no clear D gene. This CDR3 contains 17 residues. Between the trimmed V and J ends, which lost 1 base and 0 bases, there was a span of 10 bases. Germline V gene data show CDR1 as SGHVS and CDR2 as FQNEAQ. In DNA form, the CDR3 reads TGTGCCAGCAGCTTAGTAGGTCGGCTCTCCTATAATTCACCCCTCCACTTT. This translates into CASSLVGRLSYNSPLHF.

This rearrangement joins TRBV7-2 to TRBJ1-5; 9 bases are shared with TRBD1. Trimming removed 4 bases from V and 6 bases from J; junction bases left unmatched: 7. The CDR3 is 15 amino acids. Germline V CDR1 and CDR2: SGHTA, FQGNSA. In DNA, the CDR3 is TGTGCCAGCAGCTCTAGACAGGGGGGGTTTCAGCCCCAGCATTTT. Translating gives CASSSRQGGFQPQHF.

This chain links TRBV29-1 with TRBJ2-7; 8 bases agree with TRBD1. V lost 4 bases, J lost 3 bases, and 5 bases stayed unmatched. Germline V gives CDR1 SQVTM, CDR2 ANQGSEA. CDR3 size: 13 residues. Written as DNA, the CDR3 is TGCAGCGTTGTTTGGACAGGGAGCTACGAGCAGTACTTC. It specifies CSVVWTGSYEQYF.

The J gene is TRBJ2-1, the V gene TRBV10-2, with a weak D call TRBD1 (6 bases). In germline, CDR1 is WSHSY, CDR2 SAAADI. The CDR3 runs to 11 residues. The V and J ends lost 8 bases and 7 bases respectively, with 9 bases between them. The CDR3 here is CASRTGNEQFF. The CDR3 DNA reads as TGCGCCAGCCGCACAGGGAATGAGCAGTTCTTC.

This rearrangement joins TRBV5-1 to TRBJ2-2; D remains ambiguous. With 4 bases removed from V and 4 bases from J, the gap between germline ends came to 8 bases. Germline loops: CDR1 SGHRS, CDR2 YFSETQ. This CDR3 has 13 amino acids. CDR3 in DNA: TGCGCCAGCAGCACCCACCCCACCGGGGAGCTGTTTTTT. Translated, it gives CASSTHPTGELFF.

The J gene is TRBJ1-5, the V gene TRBV14; 11 positions agree with TRBD1. The CDR3 spans 14 residues. The junction had 1 base not matched to a gene; V was cut back by 4 bases and J by 5 bases. Germline CDR1 SGHDN, CDR2 FVKESK. The CDR3: CASSRTGGHQPQHF. The CDR3 nucleotides read TGTGCCAGCAGCCGGACAGGGGGCCATCAGCCCCAGCATTTT.

CDR3 loop: CASSYSTGGTEAFF. The CDR3 DNA is TGTGCCAGCAGTTATTCCACAGGGGGCACTGAAGCTTTCTTT. The chain uses TRBV6-5 and TRBJ1-1; 8 positions agree with TRBD1. The V gene's germline CDR1 is MNHEY and CDR2 SVGAGI. V was pared by 3 bases and J by 4 bases, with 4 bases of the junction left unmatched. The CDR3 length is 14 residues.

V is TRBV19 and J is TRBJ1-1; D not resolved. The CDR3 sequence is 13 residues long. The V end was cut by 10 bases, the J end by 1 base, with 13 bases between. Germline-derived CDR1 and CDR2 are LNHDA and SQIVND (reference sequence). DNA of the CDR3: TGTGCCACCAGGTTCTCACGGAACACTGAAGCTTTCTTT. It codes for CATRFSRNTEAFF.

V gene TRBV28 combines with J gene TRBJ2-5; 8 bases map to TRBD2. Germline CDR1 is MDHEN and CDR2 is SYDVKM. The V and J ends lost 6 bases and 1 base, in that order; junction bases with no gene match: 4. The CDR3 runs to 14 residues. The CDR3 here is CASSLSGTQETQYF. In DNA form, the CDR3 reads TGTGCCAGCAGCCTTAGCGGGACCCAAGAGACCCAGTACTTC.

The chain joins TRBV2 to TRBJ2-3; 11 bases are a match to TRBD2. CDR1 SNHLY and CDR2 FYNNEI come from the germline V gene. The CDR3 covers 17 residues. Unmatched junction bases numbered 11, after V lost 6 bases and J lost 3 bases. The CDR3: CASSTDRLAGTTDTQYF. CDR3 nucleotides: TGTGCCAGCAGCACCGACCGACTAGCGGGGACTACAGATACGCAGTATTTT.

The chain has TRBV6-6 and TRBJ1-2, with D unresolved. Germline CDR1 is MNHNY and CDR2 is SVGAGI (reference sequence). Deletions cut 8 bases from V and 1 base from J, with 8 bases between. The CDR3 consists of 12 residues. The CDR3: CASEGVNYGYTF. The CDR3 DNA is TGTGCCAGCGAGGGTGTTAACTATGGCTACACCTTC.

The chain combines TRBV6-4 with TRBJ1-1; 8 positions agree with TRBD1. CDR3 length equals 13 residues. Germline V gives CDR1 MRHNA, CDR2 SNTAGT. The V and J ends lost 5 bases and 4 bases, in that order; junction bases with no gene match: 3. As DNA, the CDR3 is TGTGCCAGCAGTTTCGGACAGGGCACTGAAGCTTTCTTT. This translates into CASSFGQGTEAFF.

The chain employs TRBV5-1 and TRBJ1-5; 7 bases align to TRBD1. The CDR3 spans 14 residues. Germline V gene sequence: CDR1 SGHRS, CDR2 YFSETQ. V shed 0 bases and J 7 bases; nucleotides not matched to a gene: 4. Here the CDR3 DNA reads TGCGCCAGCAGCTTGGCCCCAGGGGGACAGCCCCAGCATTTT. Protein product: CASSLAPGGQPQHF.

V and J are TRBV19 and TRBJ1-5, with D perhaps TRBD1 (5 bases). The CDR3 is 17 residues long. The germline V gene encodes CDR1 LNHDA and CDR2 SQIVND (reference sequence). V lost 0 bases, J lost 7 bases, and 19 bases lay in between. In nucleotides, the CDR3 is TGTGCCAGTAGTATAGAAAAGGGACCCATTATGGTACAGCCCCAGCATTTT. Its protein is CASSIEKGPIMVQPQHF.

The chain joins TRBV6-6 to TRBJ2-7; the D gene is possibly TRBD1 (5 bases). The CDR3 is made up of 15 amino acids. V lost 5 bases, J lost 6 bases, and 20 bases lay in between. CDR1 is MNHNY and CDR2 is SVGAGI in the germline V gene (reference sequence). The CDR3 loop is CASSLPRQIFSEQYF. DNA of the CDR3: TGTGCCAGCAGTCTACCTCGACAGATTTTCTCCGAGCAGTACTTC.